A selection of T cell receptor beta chains follows, all from one sample in a study of identical twins. One entry per CDR3 protein results from TCRdb running MiXCR on the 5' RACE reads. There are 400,000 or so distinct CDR3 sequences in the sample; 9% occur only once, and roughly 9% lies in the top ten. Sequenced: naive T cells sorted from blood. The origin of the receptors is a woman in her 50s in good health. CDR3s include the opening cysteine and the closing phenylalanine or tryptophan. The D gene is left open where the match is weak. For some rows the clone size is stated as once, few or many, or as a class when expanded; others skip it.

d_call	j_call	v_call	clone_size	cdr3_nt	cdr3_aa
.	TRBJ1-1	TRBV10-3	few	TGTGCCATCGTCAAAGAGGAGGGGCGCGGGGCCACTGAAGCTTTCTTT	CAIVKEEGRGATEAFF
.	TRBJ1-1	TRBV29-1	.	TGCAGCGGCCGAAGGGACATGGGGAACACTGAAGCTTTCTTT	CSGRRDMGNTEAFF
TRBD1	TRBJ1-5	TRBV20-1	many	TGCAGTGCTAGGACAGGGGATAGCAATCAGCCCCAGCATTTT	CSARTGDSNQPQHF
.	TRBJ1-2	TRBV14	.	TGTGCCAGCAGCCAAGGATGGGGGGGAGACTATGGCTACACCTTC	CASSQGWGGDYGYTF
.	TRBJ2-2	TRBV25-1	.	TGTGCCAGCAGTGAATACGGCCACACCGGGGAGCTGTTTTTT	CASSEYGHTGELFF
.	TRBJ2-5	TRBV5-1	many	TGCGCCAGCAGCGTGACTGGAGTTGGGGAGACCCAGTACTTC	CASSVTGVGETQYF
.	TRBJ2-3	TRBV11-2	.	TGTGCCAGCAGCTTAAACCCCGGGCCAGATACGCAGTATTTT	CASSLNPGPDTQYF
.	TRBJ2-5	TRBV20-1	.	TGCAGTGCTGGACTAAGCCAAGAGACCCAGTACTTC	CSAGLSQETQYF
.	TRBJ2-3	TRBV29-1	.	TGCAGCGTTGAAGGACCGAAAGGGAAGGATACGCAGTATTTT	CSVEGPKGKDTQYF
.	TRBJ2-3	TRBV5-1	many	TGCGCCAGCAGTTTAGTCATGGCAGATACGCAGTATTTT	CASSLVMADTQYF
.	TRBJ2-6	TRBV4-1	few	TGCGCCAGCAGCCCCCCCTTTCGAGGGACTTCTGGGGCCAACGTCCTGACTTTC	CASSPPFRGTSGANVLTF
.	TRBJ2-1	TRBV4-1	few	TGCGCCAGCACCCCAGGGGGTGGGAGGGGTCTCAATGAGCAGTTCTTC	CASTPGGGRGLNEQFF
.	TRBJ2-3	TRBV20-1	.	TGCAGTGCAGGGGACCAATACACAGATACGCAGTATTTT	CSAGDQYTDTQYF
.	TRBJ1-1	TRBV7-9	few	TGTGCCAGCAGCTTAGTAAGGGCAGTTGAAGCTTTCTTT	CASSLVRAVEAFF
.	TRBJ2-7	TRBV29-1	.	TGCAGCGTTGAAATAGGCCCCAGCTCCTACGAGCAGTACTTC	CSVEIGPSSYEQYF